A selection of T cell receptor beta chains follows, all from one sample in a study of CD8+CD57+ T cells in acquired aplastic anemia. In TCRdb, the reads were re-called with MiXCR into one record per CDR3 protein. Here the sample spans around 130,000 distinct CDR3 sequences, approximately 50% being singletons. Material for sequencing was sorted CD4+, CD8+, or CD8+CD57+ T cells (not recorded which) from PBMCs. These receptors were taken from a human donor with aplastic anemia. The CDR3 runs from the conserved cysteine through the conserved F or W. D genes are given only for firm matches. Some rows have no size entry. The others give once, few or many, or a class for an expanded clone.

clone_size	v_call	d_call	j_call	cdr3_aa	cdr3_nt
.	TRBV2	TRBD1	TRBJ2-2	CASSTGTGSPGELFF	TGTGCCAGCAGTACCGGGACAGGGTCCCCCGGGGAGCTGTTTTTT
.	TRBV19	.	TRBJ2-3	CASSHPPHADTQYF	TGTGCCAGCAGTCACCCCCCCCACGCAGATACGCAGTATTTT
.	TRBV19	TRBD1	TRBJ2-5	CASSWDSKRETQYF	TGTGCCAGTAGTTGGGACAGCAAGAGGGAGACCCAGTACTTC
.	TRBV20-1	.	TRBJ1-2	CSASTGWNGYTF	TGCAGTGCCAGCACGGGATGGAATGGCTACACCTTC
few	TRBV25-1	.	TRBJ1-6	CASSDLEAGRRNSPLHF	TGTGCCAGCAGTGACCTAGAGGCAGGCCGGCGGAATTCACCCCTCCACTTT
.	TRBV7-9	TRBD1	TRBJ2-3	CASGKGAGDTQYF	TGTGCCAGCGGGAAGGGGGCCGGCGATACGCAGTATTTT
few	TRBV2	.	TRBJ1-5	CASKDYSNQPQHF	TGTGCCAGCAAGGATTATAGCAATCAGCCCCAGCATTTT
.	TRBV4-2	TRBD2	TRBJ2-2	CASSQDSRGANTGELFF	TGTGCCAGCAGCCAAGATTCTCGGGGGGCGAACACCGGGGAGCTGTTTTTT
.	TRBV15	TRBD2	TRBJ2-2	CATSRTSGSFTGELFF	TGTGCCACCAGCAGAACTAGCGGGTCTTTTACCGGGGAGCTGTTTTTT
.	TRBV7-2	TRBD2	TRBJ2-7	CASSPRWGGREQYF	TGTGCCAGCAGCCCGAGGTGGGGAGGGCGCGAGCAGTACTTC
many	TRBV24-1	.	TRBJ1-5	CATSGLTHQPQHF	TGTGCCACCAGTGGGTTGACGCATCAGCCCCAGCATTTT
once	TRBV25-1	TRBD1	TRBJ2-1	CASGTGGLVEQFF	TGTGCCTCCGGGACAGGGGGCTTGGTTGAGCAGTTCTTC
.	TRBV7-4	.	TRBJ2-7	CASSLLAREQYF	TGTGCCAGCAGTTTATTAGCGAGGGAGCAGTACTTC
few	TRBV20-1	TRBD1	TRBJ2-7	CSARDRVRAEQYF	TGCAGTGCTCGGGACAGGGTCCGAGCCGAGCAGTACTTC
many	TRBV13	.	TRBJ2-7	CASSPLGVGGEQYF	TGTGCCAGCAGCCCTTTAGGGGTAGGGGGCGAGCAGTACTTC
.	TRBV29-1	TRBD1	TRBJ2-7	CSVDWQGAGEQYF	TGCAGCGTTGACTGGCAGGGGGCGGGGGAGCAGTACTTC
.	TRBV2	TRBD1	TRBJ1-6	CASPGQPSNSPLHF	TGTGCCAGTCCGGGACAGCCGTCAAATTCACCCCTCCACTTT
few	TRBV11-1	TRBD2	TRBJ2-2	CASSPIGLAGGQNTGELFF	TGTGCCAGCAGCCCAATCGGGCTAGCGGGAGGACAGAACACCGGGGAGCTGTTTTTT
many	TRBV19	.	TRBJ2-2	CASSMSLGKLTGELFF	TGTGCCAGTAGTATGAGCCTCGGAAAACTCACCGGGGAGCTGTTTTTT
.	TRBV20-1	TRBD1	TRBJ2-5	CSAYDGTGVETQYF	TGCAGTGCTTACGACGGGACAGGGGTAGAGACCCAGTACTTC
.	TRBV12-3/TRBV12-4	TRBD1	TRBJ2-3	CASSLTGQGDTQYF	TGTGCCAGCAGCTTGACGGGACAGGGGGATACGCAGTATTTT
few	TRBV7-2	.	TRBJ1-6	CASSFMTSLHF	TGTGCCAGCAGTTTTATGACGTCCCTCCACTTT
.	TRBV11-2	TRBD2	TRBJ2-1	CASSSTGLAGTQFF	TGTGCCAGCAGCTCGACGGGACTAGCGGGGACGCAGTTCTTC
.	TRBV19	.	TRBJ1-1	CASSLRNTEAFF	TGTGCCAGTAGCCTTAGGAACACTGAAGCTTTCTTT
.	TRBV10-2	.	TRBJ2-7	CASTMTGWSPGEQYF	TGCGCCAGCACTATGACAGGATGGTCTCCTGGCGAGCAGTACTTC
few	TRBV2	.	TRBJ2-7	CASSFLFEQYF	TGTGCCAGCAGTTTTTTATTTGAGCAGTACTTC
.	TRBV7-2	.	TRBJ2-3	CASSLARADTQYF	TGTGCCAGCAGCTTAGCGCGGGCAGATACGCAGTATTTT
many	TRBV29-1	.	TRBJ1-2	CSVEAGGGGYTF	TGCAGCGTTGAAGCCGGGGGGGGTGGCTACACCTTC
.	TRBV7-8	.	TRBJ1-1	CASSRGTLGTEAFF	TGTGCCAGCAGCCGGGGCACTTTGGGCACTGAAGCTTTCTTT
.	TRBV29-1	.	TRBJ2-1	CSVDFAGISYNEQFF	TGCAGCGTTGATTTTGCAGGCATCTCCTACAATGAGCAGTTCTTC
.	TRBV10-3	TRBD2	TRBJ2-2	CAIKGLADGTGELFF	TGTGCCATCAAGGGGCTAGCGGATGGGACCGGGGAGCTGTTTTTT
.	TRBV19	TRBD2	TRBJ2-5	CASSRASGATLVYF	TGTGCCAGTAGTAGAGCCAGCGGGGCCACCTTGGTGTACTTC
many	TRBV7-9	.	TRBJ2-1	CASSLQHNEQFF	TGTGCCAGCAGCTTACAGCACAATGAGCAGTTCTTC
few	TRBV12-3/TRBV12-4	.	TRBJ1-6	CASSDFSPLHF	TGTGCCAGCAGTGACTTTTCACCCCTCCACTTT
once	TRBV11-2	.	TRBJ2-1	CASSPWGLAYNEQFF	TGTGCCAGCAGCCCGTGGGGGCTAGCCTACAATGAGCAGTTCTTC
many	TRBV7-8	.	TRBJ2-5	CASSSIPGHIFQETQYF	TGTGCCAGCAGCTCAATCCCGGGACACATCTTTCAAGAGACCCAGTACTTC
many	TRBV14	.	TRBJ1-2	CASSQYGYTF	TGTGCCAGCAGCCAGTATGGCTACACCTTC
.	TRBV20-1	TRBD1	TRBJ1-5	CSARRGQGVNQPQHF	TGCAGTGCTAGGCGTGGACAGGGGGTCAATCAGCCCCAGCATTTT
.	TRBV14	TRBD2	TRBJ2-5	CASSPGLAGNQETQYF	TGTGCCAGCAGCCCGGGACTAGCGGGGAACCAAGAGACCCAGTACTTC
.	TRBV19	.	TRBJ2-6	CASTEGDGANVLAF	TGTGCCAGTACTGAAGGGGACGGGGCCAACGTCCTGGCTTTC
.	TRBV2	.	TRBJ1-1	CASSNHRNTEAFF	TGTGCCAGCAGTAACCATAGGAACACTGAAGCTTTCTTT
many	TRBV5-4	TRBD1	TRBJ1-1	CASSTDRGVTEAFF	TGTGCCAGCAGCACTGACAGGGGGGTCACTGAAGCTTTCTTT
.	TRBV12-3/TRBV12-4	TRBD2	TRBJ2-5	CASSHPGLVGETQYF	TGTGCCAGCAGCCACCCGGGACTAGTGGGGGAGACCCAGTACTTC
many	TRBV15	.	TRBJ1-5	CATSSSNQPQHF	TGTGCCACCAGCTCCTCAAATCAGCCCCAGCATTTT
.	TRBV10-1	.	TRBJ1-1	CASSETGTEAFF	TGCGCCAGCAGTGAGACGGGTACTGAAGCTTTCTTT
.	TRBV5-1	TRBD1	TRBJ1-2	CASSLGRGHGYTF	TGCGCCAGCAGCTTGGGCAGGGGGCATGGCTACACCTTC
few	TRBV20-1	TRBD2	TRBJ2-7	CSASSGRAYEQYF	TGCAGTGCCTCTAGCGGGAGGGCCTACGAGCAGTACTTC
many	TRBV14	.	TRBJ1-4	CASSQLNAEKLFF	TGTGCCAGCAGCCAATTGAACGCTGAAAAACTGTTTTTT
.	TRBV25-1	TRBD1	TRBJ2-7	CASSGLDRGVREQYF	TGTGCCAGCAGTGGATTGGACAGGGGAGTGAGAGAGCAGTACTTC
.	TRBV27	TRBD1	TRBJ1-4	CASSWTGTGEKLFF	TGTGCCAGCAGTTGGACAGGAACAGGTGAAAAACTGTTTTTT
.	TRBV6-5	TRBD1	TRBJ2-1	CASSYWDRGQNEQFF	TGTGCCAGCAGTTATTGGGACAGGGGGCAAAATGAGCAGTTCTTC
.	TRBV9	.	TRBJ1-2	CASGDGYTF	TGTGCCAGCGGTGATGGCTACACCTTC
once	TRBV7-9	.	TRBJ2-5	CASSLAQGWAQYF	TGTGCCAGCAGCTTAGCGCAGGGGTGGGCTCAGTACTTC